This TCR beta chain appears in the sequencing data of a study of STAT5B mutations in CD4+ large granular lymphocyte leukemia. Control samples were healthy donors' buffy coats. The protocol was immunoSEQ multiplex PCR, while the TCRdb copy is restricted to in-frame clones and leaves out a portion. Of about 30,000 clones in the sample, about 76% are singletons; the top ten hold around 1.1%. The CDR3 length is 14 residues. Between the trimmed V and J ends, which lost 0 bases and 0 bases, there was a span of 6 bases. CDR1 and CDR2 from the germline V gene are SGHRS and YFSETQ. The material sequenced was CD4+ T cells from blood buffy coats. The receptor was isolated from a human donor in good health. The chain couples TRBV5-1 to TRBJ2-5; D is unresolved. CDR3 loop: CASSLGLNQETQYF. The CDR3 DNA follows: TGCGCCAGCAGCTTGGGGCTAAACCAAGAGACCCAGTACTTC.